Each of the 21 T cell receptor beta chains below was sequenced from the same sample in a study of CD8 T cells in Susac syndrome. RNA in amounts of about 0.5 to 1 ug was reverse transcribed with random hexamers. MiXCR, run by TCRdb on the immunoSEQ multiplex PCR reads, gives a single entry per CDR3 protein. The data contain some 150,000 distinct CDR3 sequences, around 94% of them singletons. Sequencing used CD4+ T cells from PBMCs. The receptors derive from a human donor in good health.

The J gene is TRBJ1-1, the V gene TRBV10-2; D unclear. This CDR3 has 13 amino acids. Germline CDR1 reads WSHSY; CDR2 reads SAAADI. Trimming took off 7 bases at V and 2 bases at J, with 11 bases between the two ends. CDR3 coding DNA: TGCGCCAGCACAGAACACACAAACACTGAAGCTTTCTTT. Translating gives CASTEHTNTEAFF.

The J gene is TRBJ2-5, the V gene TRBV2, with 7 bases aligning to TRBD2. CDR3 length: 11 amino acids. CDR1 is SNHLY and CDR2 is FYNNEI in the germline V gene. The junction had 2 bases not matched to a gene; V was cut back by 6 bases and J by 7 bases. The CDR3 DNA reads as TGTGCCAGCAGGGGAGGGGTGACCCAGTACTTC. Translated, it gives CASRGGVTQYF.

The V call is TRBV25-1, the J call TRBJ2-3; 11 bases are a match to TRBD2. CDR1 is MGHDK, CDR2 SYGVNS, per germline. With 3 bases clipped from V and 8 bases from J, the junction kept 4 bases outside the gene matches. The CDR3 totals 14 residues. The CDR3 region has the DNA TGTGCCAGCAGTGAGTCACTAGCGGGGGCTACGCAGTATTTT. It codes for CASSESLAGATQYF.

CDR3 residues: CAIRSGQGDTEAFF. The DNA for the CDR3 is TGTGCCATCAGATCGGGACAGGGGGACACTGAAGCTTTCTTT. The chain is built from TRBV10-3 and TRBJ1-1; the match to TRBD1 covers 11 bases. This CDR3 is built from 14 residues. The germline V gene encodes CDR1 ENHRY and CDR2 SYGVKD. The ends lost 6 bases at V and 3 bases at J; junction bases unmatched: 3.

This clonotype showed up just a few times. The V call is TRBV5-4, the J call TRBJ2-6; no clear D gene. The CDR3 is made up of 14 amino acids. Germline assignment: CDR1 SGHNT and CDR2 YYREEE (reference sequence). Between the trimmed V and J ends, which lost 1 base and 1 base, there was a span of 3 bases. CDR3 sequence reads: CASSLRSGANVLTF. The DNA for the CDR3 is TGTGCCAGCAGCTTGAGATCTGGGGCCAACGTCCTGACTTTC.

V is TRBV2 and J is TRBJ2-7; 9 nucleotides agree with TRBD1. The V gene end was trimmed by 7 bases and the J gene end by 4 bases; junction bases not matched to a gene: 5. The CDR3 is 13 amino acids. The germline gives CDR1 SNHLY, CDR2 FYNNEI. The CDR3 reads CASKTGGPYEQYF. The CDR3 DNA follows: TGTGCCAGCAAGACAGGGGGTCCGTACGAGCAGTACTTC.

DNA of the CDR3: TGTGCCAGCAGCCCAGGGGGCGCGAAGGGCTACACCTTC. It yields the protein CASSPGGAKGYTF. The rearrangement joins TRBV28 to TRBJ1-2; 8 bases agree with TRBD1. Losses at the gene ends were 6 bases for V and 8 bases for J; bases not matched to a gene: 8. This CDR3 is 13 amino acids long. Germline V gene data show CDR1 as MDHEN and CDR2 as SYDVKM.

The rearrangement links TRBV12-3 or TRBV12-4 to TRBJ2-7, with no clear D. The V and J ends lost 2 bases and 3 bases respectively, with 8 bases between them. This CDR3 contains 13 residues. The CDR3, as DNA: TGTGCCAGCAGTTTATCGGTCAGCTACGAGCAGTACTTC. It yields the protein CASSLSVSYEQYF.

This chain joins TRBV15 and TRBJ2-2; D possibly corresponds to TRBD2 (6 bases). With 1 base removed from V and 3 bases from J, the gap between germline ends came to 15 bases. From germline, CDR1 is LNHNV and CDR2 YYDKDF (reference sequence). There are 17 residues in the CDR3. CDR3 region: CATSRARGVQDTGELFF. The CDR3 nucleotides read TGTGCCACCAGCAGAGCGCGCGGGGTTCAGGACACCGGGGAGCTGTTTTTT.

V usage is TRBV29-1 and J usage is TRBJ1-1; unclear D gene. CDR1 SQVTM and CDR2 ANQGSEA come from the germline V gene. CDR3 length: 12 amino acids. Trimming removed 7 bases from V and 5 bases from J, with 14 bases in between. CDR3 bases: TGCAGCGCTACACGCCTGGGAACTGAAGCTTTCTTT. It codes for CSATRLGTEAFF.

The chain uses TRBV19 and TRBJ1-1; D unresolved. CDR1 is LNHDA, CDR2 SQIVND, per germline (reference sequence). Trimming cost V 6 bases and J 2 bases, with 16 bases left between them. This CDR3 region has 15 residues. CDR3 bases: TGTGCCAGTAGGCCCCAGGTGATCTTAAACACTGAAGCTTTCTTT. Translated: CASRPQVILNTEAFF.

The chain is built from TRBV5-1 and TRBJ1-1; 8 nucleotides align to TRBD1. Germline assignment: CDR1 SGHRS and CDR2 YFSETQ. This CDR3 contains 16 residues. The V segment lost 4 bases and the J segment 4 bases; nucleotides outside the gene matches: 12. The CDR3 spells CASSLGQGRVGTEAFF. The CDR3 DNA reads TGCGCCAGCAGCCTCGGACAGGGAAGGGTTGGCACTGAAGCTTTCTTT.

This clonotype was found once. The genes are TRBV24-1 and TRBJ2-6; D gene uncertain. The V gene lost 5 bases and the J gene lost 4 bases, with 5 bases spanning the gap. This CDR3 contains 13 residues. Germline CDR1 KGHDR, CDR2 SFDVKD. Here the CDR3 reads CATSATGANVLTF. CDR3 sequence (DNA): TGTGCCACCAGTGCCACAGGGGCCAACGTCCTGACTTTC.

This clonotype was picked up a small number of times. The chain employs TRBV27 and TRBJ2-2; 10 bases match TRBD2. J was trimmed by 3 bases and V by 2 bases; bases with no gene match: 0. The CDR3 consists of 15 residues. Per the germline V gene, CDR1 is MNHEY and CDR2 is SMNVEV (reference sequence). CDR3: CASSLLAGDTGELFF. DNA for the CDR3: TGTGCCAGCAGTTTACTAGCGGGAGACACCGGGGAGCTGTTTTTT.

The chain recombines TRBV25-1 with TRBJ2-7; the D gene could be TRBD1 or TRBD2 (5 bases each). V was pared by 6 bases and J by 3 bases, with 15 bases between. CDR1 MGHDK and CDR2 SYGVNS come from the germline V gene. This CDR3 has 14 residues. CDR3 sequence (DNA): TGTGCCAGCAGGCCTCCGGGACGGGTCTACGAGCAGTACTTC. Residues: CASRPPGRVYEQYF.

This chain links TRBV5-4 with TRBJ2-1; 7 nucleotides align to TRBD2. V dropped 3 bases and J dropped 8; count of bases not matched to a gene: 11. From germline, CDR1 is SGHNT and CDR2 YYREEE (reference sequence). The CDR3 sequence is 15 residues long. The CDR3 DNA sequence: TGTGCCAGCAGCTGGGGTGGGGGGGATAGGTATGAGCAGTTCTTC. It specifies CASSWGGGDRYEQFF.

This chain connects TRBV18 to TRBJ2-1; unclear D gene. The CDR3 runs 15 residues. Germline lookup yields CDR1 KGHSH and CDR2 LQKENI. Trimming pared 3 bases from V and 3 bases from J, leaving 12 bases between. In DNA form, the CDR3 reads TGTGCCAGCTCACCGAGGTCTAGTTTCTACAATGAGCAGTTCTTC. Encoded protein: CASSPRSSFYNEQFF. Drawing the rest from reference TRBV18 and TRBJ2-1, the complete variable domain is NAGVMQNPRHLVRRRGQEARLRCSPMKGHSHVYWYRQLPEEGLKFMVYLQKENIIDESGMPKERFSAEFPKEGPSILRIQQVVRGDSAAYFCASSPRSSFYNEQFFGPGTRLTVL.

The chain couples TRBV6-1 to TRBJ2-5; D not resolved. Trimming removed 10 bases at V and 1 base at J, with 25 bases between. The CDR3 is 17 residues long. CDR1 is MNHNS and CDR2 is SASEGT in the germline V gene. The CDR3 DNA reads TGTGCCACCAAACAAAGAGACCTCGTTAACGGCCAAGAGACCCAGTACTTC. It is translated as CATKQRDLVNGQETQYF.

This rearrangement joins TRBV29-1 to TRBJ2-2; 7 nucleotides match TRBD1. V lost 2 bases to trimming and J lost 2 bases; unmatched junction nucleotides: 2. The CDR3 covers 14 residues. The germline V gene has CDR1 SQVTM and CDR2 ANQGSEA. Here the CDR3 DNA reads TGCAGCGTTGAAAGGACAGGAAACACCGGGGAGCTGTTTTTT. Translated, it gives CSVERTGNTGELFF.

The rearrangement links TRBV3-1 to TRBJ1-2; D gene unclear. V lost 3 bases to trimming and J lost 7 bases, with 9 bases between them. The CDR3 consists of 12 residues. Germline values: CDR1 LGHDT, CDR2 YNNKEL (reference sequence). The CDR3 loop reads CASSQARSGYTF. The CDR3 coding sequence is TGTGCCAGCAGCCAGGCCAGGTCTGGCTACACCTTC.

This chain joins TRBV20-1 and TRBJ1-2; D unresolved. The CDR3 sequence is 13 residues long. Trimming shortened V by 2 bases and J by 2 bases, and 9 bases separated the two germline ends. CDR1 DFQATT and CDR2 SNEGSKA come from the germline V gene (reference sequence). The CDR3 reads CSARYGSNYGYTF. The CDR3 DNA is TGCAGTGCTAGATACGGTTCCAACTATGGCTACACCTTC.